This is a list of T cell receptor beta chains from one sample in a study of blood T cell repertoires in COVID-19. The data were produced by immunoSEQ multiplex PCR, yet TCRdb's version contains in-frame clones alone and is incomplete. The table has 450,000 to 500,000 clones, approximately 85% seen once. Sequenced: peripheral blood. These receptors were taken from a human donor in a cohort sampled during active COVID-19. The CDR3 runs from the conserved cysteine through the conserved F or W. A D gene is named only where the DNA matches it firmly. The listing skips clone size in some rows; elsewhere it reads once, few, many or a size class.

CASSLDIWLAGETDTQYF | TGTGCCAGCAGCTTGGATATATGGCTAGCGGGAGAAACAGATACGCAGTATTTT | TRBJ2-3 | NA | TRBV5-4 | TRBD2
CASSERLLPSGSYEQYF | TGTGCCAGCAGTGAAAGGTTGTTGCCTAGCGGGAGTTACGAGCAGTACTTC | TRBJ2-7 | NA | TRBV2 | TRBD2
CASSLTGQPLNEQFF | TGTGCCAGCAGCTTAACGGGACAGCCCCTCAATGAGCAGTTCTTC | TRBJ2-1 | NA | TRBV7-3 | TRBD1
CASSLPTGYTEAFF | TGTGCCAGCAGCTTGCCGACAGGGTACACTGAAGCTTTCTTT | TRBJ1-1 | NA | TRBV5-6 | TRBD1
CASSPNQGLQPQHF | TGTGCCAGCAGTCCAAACCAGGGTTTACAGCCCCAGCATTTT | TRBJ1-5 | once | TRBV9 | NA
CASTPILNTEAFF | TGTGCCAGCACCCCTATCCTGAACACTGAAGCTTTCTTT | TRBJ1-1 | NA | TRBV2 | NA
CASSVVPSGSYNEQFF | TGTGCCAGCAGCGTAGTACCTAGCGGGAGTTACAATGAGCAGTTCTTC | TRBJ2-1 | NA | TRBV9 | TRBD2
CASSQAPGNTEAFF | TGCGCCAGCAGTCAAGCTCCAGGGAACACTGAAGCTTTCTTT | TRBJ1-1 | NA | TRBV10-1 | NA
CASSRTSGVDTQYF | TGTGCCAGCAGTCGGACTAGCGGGGTGGATACGCAGTATTTT | TRBJ2-3 | NA | TRBV27 | TRBD2
CATSESSGSSGTGELFF | TGTGCCACCAGTGAGTCTAGCGGGAGCTCGGGGACCGGGGAGCTGTTTTTT | TRBJ2-2 | NA | TRBV24-1 | TRBD2
CASSPSLQGAINGYTF | TGTGCCAGCAGTCCGTCCCTACAGGGGGCGATCAATGGCTACACCTTC | TRBJ1-2 | NA | TRBV28 | TRBD1
CASRGIPSYEQYF | TGTGCCAGCAGGGGAATACCCTCCTACGAGCAGTACTTC | TRBJ2-7 | NA | TRBV19 | NA
CASSLKDRIIYEQYF | TGTGCCAGCAGCTTGAAGGACAGGATAATCTACGAGCAGTACTTC | TRBJ2-7 | once | TRBV5-4 | TRBD1
CASSAGLAGNEQFF | TGTGCCAGCAGCGCGGGACTAGCGGGAAATGAGCAGTTCTTC | TRBJ2-1 | NA | TRBV9 | TRBD2
CAISERGDSQPQHF | TGTGCCATCAGTGAGCGGGGGGATTCTCAGCCCCAGCATTTT | TRBJ1-5 | NA | TRBV10-3 | NA
CASSPTGVGTEAFF | TGTGCCAGCAGCCCGACAGGGGTTGGGACTGAAGCTTTCTTT | TRBJ1-1 | NA | TRBV9 | TRBD1
CASSVQGQGAQEQFF | TGTGCCAGCAGTGTACAGGGACAAGGTGCACAAGAGCAGTTCTTC | TRBJ2-1 | NA | TRBV25-1 | NA
CASSLNRAKNEKLFF | TGTGCCAGCAGCCTTAACAGGGCGAAGAATGAAAAACTGTTTTTT | TRBJ1-4 | NA | TRBV14 | NA
CASSVELAGYNEQFF | TGTGCCAGCAGCGTGGAACTAGCGGGGTACAATGAGCAGTTCTTC | TRBJ2-1 | NA | TRBV9 | TRBD2
CASSLLAGGPTGELFF | TGTGCCAGCAGCCTACTAGCGGGAGGGCCTACCGGGGAGCTGTTTTTT | TRBJ2-2 | NA | TRBV7-3 | TRBD2
CASSLAGVVREQYF | TGTGCCAGCTCACTAGCGGGAGTCGTTCGCGAGCAGTACTTC | TRBJ2-7 | once | TRBV19 | TRBD2
CASSSGLDNEQFF | TGCGCCAGCAGCTCAGGACTGGACAATGAGCAGTTCTTC | TRBJ2-1 | NA | TRBV5-1 | NA
CASSSNTDRVTEAFF | TGTGCCAGCAGCTCAAACACGGACAGGGTCACTGAAGCTTTCTTT | TRBJ1-1 | NA | TRBV27 | TRBD1
CASSPTGAGDTQYF | TGTGCCAGCTCACCGACAGGGGCGGGAGATACGCAGTATTTT | TRBJ2-3 | NA | TRBV18 | TRBD1
CASGLVGSEQYF | TGTGCTAGTGGTTTGGTCGGGTCCGAGCAGTACTTC | TRBJ2-7 | NA | TRBV12-5 | NA
CASSLQGVRFIGYTF | TGTGCCAGCAGCTTGCAGGGGGTCCGGTTTATTGGCTACACCTTC | TRBJ1-2 | NA | TRBV5-6 | TRBD1
CASSLGGRAVYNEQFF | TGTGCCAGCAGCTTAGGCGGGAGGGCCGTCTACAATGAGCAGTTCTTC | TRBJ2-1 | NA | TRBV5-4 | TRBD2
CASSTSNEQFF | TGCGCCAGCAGTACTAGCAATGAGCAGTTCTTC | TRBJ2-1 | NA | TRBV10-2 | NA
CATGTAEKLFF | TGTGCCACCGGGACAGCGGAAAAACTGTTTTTT | TRBJ1-4 | NA | TRBV10-3 | TRBD1
CASTLRAGLNTEAFF | TGTGCCAGCACCCTTAGGGCGGGGCTAAACACTGAAGCTTTCTTT | TRBJ1-1 | NA | TRBV11-2 | NA
CASSPSGLATDTQYF | TGTGCCAGCAGCCCTTCGGGACTGGCGACGGATACGCAGTATTTT | TRBJ2-3 | NA | TRBV7-6 | NA
CAWIPRDNLGEQYF | TGTGCCTGGATACCCCGGGACAATCTCGGCGAGCAGTACTTC | TRBJ2-7 | NA | TRBV30 | NA
CASSSGLATYNEQFF | TGTGCCAGCAGCTCCGGACTAGCGACGTACAATGAGCAGTTCTTC | TRBJ2-1 | NA | TRBV5-4 | TRBD2
CASSKALNTEAFF | TGTGCCAGCAGTAAAGCGTTGAACACTGAAGCTTTCTTT | TRBJ1-1 | NA | TRBV7-2 | NA
CASSEVGVYYNEQFF | TGTGCCAGCAGTGAGGTAGGGGTTTACTACAATGAGCAGTTCTTC | TRBJ2-1 | NA | TRBV6-1 | NA
CASSFGGGYGYTF | TGTGCCAGCAGTTTCGGGGGTGGCTATGGCTACACCTTC | TRBJ1-2 | NA | TRBV12-3/TRBV12-4 | NA